This TCR beta chain comes out of a study of T cells after yellow fever vaccination. Study-wide results and limits: Boosting was followed by the reappearance of most primary-vaccination clones (just under 98% CD4, 88% CD8). Only a small proportion of the clonotypes turned up in both the CD4 and the CD8 compartments, likely arising from convergent recombination.

As TCR cDNA was made by 5'RACE template switching, a universal primer site and UMIs were added. TCRdb re-called the 5' RACE reads with MiXCR, one entry per CDR3 protein. This sample has 300,000 or so distinct CDR3 sequences; roughly 13% occur once, and the top ten carry roughly 0.5%. The CDR3 spans 12 residues. CDR1 and CDR2 (germline): SGHRS, YFSETQ. Trimming took off 2 bases at V and 4 bases at J, with 6 bases between the two ends. Remarks on this clonotype: As yet, its antigen is unknown.

The clonotype originates from a man aged 25 to 40 who received the YFV17D yellow fever vaccine. This sequence joins TRBV5-1 and TRBJ1-1; D unresolved. The specimen comprised CD4+ T cells sorted from PBMCs, sampled 45 days after the yellow fever booster vaccination. As DNA, the CDR3 is TGCGCCAGCAGCTTTTATGGCACTGAAGCTTTCTTT. This translates into CASSFYGTEAFF.